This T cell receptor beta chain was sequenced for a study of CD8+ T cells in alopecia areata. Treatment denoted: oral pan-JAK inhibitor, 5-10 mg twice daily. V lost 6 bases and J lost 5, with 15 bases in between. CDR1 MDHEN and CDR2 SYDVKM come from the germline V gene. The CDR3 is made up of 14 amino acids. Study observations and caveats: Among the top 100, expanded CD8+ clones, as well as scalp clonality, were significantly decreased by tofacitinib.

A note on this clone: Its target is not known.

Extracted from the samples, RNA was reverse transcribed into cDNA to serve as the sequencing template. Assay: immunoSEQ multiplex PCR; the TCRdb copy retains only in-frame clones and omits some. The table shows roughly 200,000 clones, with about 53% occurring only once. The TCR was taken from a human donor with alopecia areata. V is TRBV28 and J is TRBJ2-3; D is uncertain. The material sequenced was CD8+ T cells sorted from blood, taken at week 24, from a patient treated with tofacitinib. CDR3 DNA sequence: TGTGCCAGCAGCCCACACCGGGCGATAGATACGCAGTATTTT. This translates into CASSPHRAIDTQYF.